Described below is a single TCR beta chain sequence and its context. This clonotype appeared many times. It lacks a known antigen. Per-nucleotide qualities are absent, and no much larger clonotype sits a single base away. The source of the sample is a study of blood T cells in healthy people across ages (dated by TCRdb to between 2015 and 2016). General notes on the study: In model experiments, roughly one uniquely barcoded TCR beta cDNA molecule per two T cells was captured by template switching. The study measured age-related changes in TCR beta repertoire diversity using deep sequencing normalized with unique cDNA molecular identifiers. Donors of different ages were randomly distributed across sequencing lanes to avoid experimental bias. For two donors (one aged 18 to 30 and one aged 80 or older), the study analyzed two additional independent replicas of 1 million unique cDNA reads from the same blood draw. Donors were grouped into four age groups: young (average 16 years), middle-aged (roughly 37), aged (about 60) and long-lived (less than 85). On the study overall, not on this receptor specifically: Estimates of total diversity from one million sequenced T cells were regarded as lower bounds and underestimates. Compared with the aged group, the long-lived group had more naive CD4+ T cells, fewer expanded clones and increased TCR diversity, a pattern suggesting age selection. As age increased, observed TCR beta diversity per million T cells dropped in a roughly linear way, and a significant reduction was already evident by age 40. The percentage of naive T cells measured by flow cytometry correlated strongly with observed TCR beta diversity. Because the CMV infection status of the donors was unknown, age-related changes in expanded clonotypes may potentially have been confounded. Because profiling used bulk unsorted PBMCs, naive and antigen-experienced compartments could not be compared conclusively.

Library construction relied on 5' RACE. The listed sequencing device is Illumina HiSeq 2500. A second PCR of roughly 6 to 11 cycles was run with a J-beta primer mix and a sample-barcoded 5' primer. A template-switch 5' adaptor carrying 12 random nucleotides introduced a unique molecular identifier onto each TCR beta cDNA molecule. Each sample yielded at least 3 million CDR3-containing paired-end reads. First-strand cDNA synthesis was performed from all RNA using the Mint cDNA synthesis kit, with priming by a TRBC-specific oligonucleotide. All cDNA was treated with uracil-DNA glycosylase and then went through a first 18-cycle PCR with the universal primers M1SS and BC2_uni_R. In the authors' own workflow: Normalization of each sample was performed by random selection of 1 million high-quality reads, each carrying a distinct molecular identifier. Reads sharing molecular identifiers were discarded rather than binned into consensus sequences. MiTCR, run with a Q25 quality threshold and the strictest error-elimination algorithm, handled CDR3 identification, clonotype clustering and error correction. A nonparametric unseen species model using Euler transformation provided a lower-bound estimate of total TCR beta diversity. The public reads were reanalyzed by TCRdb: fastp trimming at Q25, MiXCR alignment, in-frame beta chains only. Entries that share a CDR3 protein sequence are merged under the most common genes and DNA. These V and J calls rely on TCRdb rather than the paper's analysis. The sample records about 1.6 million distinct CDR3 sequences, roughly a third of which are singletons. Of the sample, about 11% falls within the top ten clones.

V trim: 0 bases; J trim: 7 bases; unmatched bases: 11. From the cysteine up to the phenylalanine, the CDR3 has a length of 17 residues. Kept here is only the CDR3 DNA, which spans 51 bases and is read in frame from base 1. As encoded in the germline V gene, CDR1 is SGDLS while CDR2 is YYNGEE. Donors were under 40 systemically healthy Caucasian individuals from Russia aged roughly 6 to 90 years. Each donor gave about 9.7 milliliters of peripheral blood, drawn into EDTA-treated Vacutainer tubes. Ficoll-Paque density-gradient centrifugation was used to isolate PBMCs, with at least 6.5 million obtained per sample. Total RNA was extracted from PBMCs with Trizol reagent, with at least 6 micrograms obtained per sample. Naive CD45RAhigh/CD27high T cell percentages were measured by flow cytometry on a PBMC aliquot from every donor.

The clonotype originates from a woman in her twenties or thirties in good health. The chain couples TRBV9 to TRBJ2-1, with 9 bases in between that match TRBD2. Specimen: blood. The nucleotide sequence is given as TGTGCCAGCAGCGTAGCGGTTTCGCGGGGGGGCCGAAATGAGCAGTTCTTC. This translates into CASSVAVSRGGRNEQFF.